This T cell receptor beta chain was recovered during a study of a mutant IDH1 vaccine in newly diagnosed glioma. Note on this clone: Its antigen is not identified.

The sample's time point: week 35, safety follow-up. Topical imiquimod was applied with each vaccine dose, which held 300 ug of mutant IDH1 20-mer peptide. Assay used: immunoSEQ multiplex PCR; TCRdb lists only in-frame clones, some missing. In the table there are approximately 30,000 clones, about 70% of which are singletons. CDR3 length: 13 amino acids. Germline V gives CDR1 KGHSH, CDR2 LQKENI. Trimming left V 4 bases short and J 2 bases short, with 8 bases between. The V and J genes are TRBV18 and TRBJ2-5, with D unresolved. Specimen: PBMCs, collected from a glioma patient whose treatment included an IDH1 peptide vaccine. This TCR derives from a man aged 50 or older with glioma. The CDR3 loop reads CASSHGRQETQYF. The CDR3 DNA is TGTGCCAGCTCACATGGCAGACAAGAGACCCAGTACTTC.